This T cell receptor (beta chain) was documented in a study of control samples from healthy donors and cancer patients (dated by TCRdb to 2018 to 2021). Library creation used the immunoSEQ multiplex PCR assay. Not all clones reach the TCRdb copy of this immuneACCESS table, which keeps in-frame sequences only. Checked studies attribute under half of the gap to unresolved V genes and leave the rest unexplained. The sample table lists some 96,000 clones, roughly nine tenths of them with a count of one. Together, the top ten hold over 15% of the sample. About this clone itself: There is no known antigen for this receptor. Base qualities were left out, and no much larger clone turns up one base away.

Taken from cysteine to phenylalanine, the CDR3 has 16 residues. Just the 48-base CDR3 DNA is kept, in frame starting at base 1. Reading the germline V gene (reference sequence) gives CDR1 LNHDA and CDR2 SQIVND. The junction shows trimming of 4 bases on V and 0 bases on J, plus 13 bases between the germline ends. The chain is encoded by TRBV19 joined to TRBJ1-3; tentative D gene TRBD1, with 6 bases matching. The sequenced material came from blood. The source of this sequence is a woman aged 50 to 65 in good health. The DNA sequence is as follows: TGTGCCAGTAGTACAGGGGTAACGAGCTCTGGAAACACCATATATTTT. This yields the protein CASSTGVTSSGNTIYF.